Below, 20 T cell receptor beta chains from the same sample are listed, as sequenced in a study of identical twins' blood T cells. Each CDR3 protein is one row after TCRdb ran MiXCR on the 5' RACE reads. Of hundreds of thousands of distinct CDR3 sequences listed, over 25% are singletons. Sample: PBMCs. The receptor source for this set is a woman between 18 and 49 years old in good health.

A remark on this clonotype: Without the conserved terminal phenylalanine or tryptophan, this CDR3 likely stems from a read error. The chain joins TRBV5-1 to TRBJ1-1; tentatively, D is TRBD1 (5 bases). V dropped 0 bases and J dropped 1 base, with 7 bases sitting between them. In germline, CDR1 is SGHRS, CDR2 YFSETQ. This CDR3 comprises 14 residues. The DNA for the CDR3 is TGCGCCAGCAGCTTGGCGGGACCGAACACTGAAGCTTTCTTA. Translating gives CASSLAGPNTEAFL.

This clonotype has at least ten counts. V usage is TRBV6-1 and J usage is TRBJ1-2; D is uncertain. V was cut by 3 bases and J by 8 bases, with 7 bases left in between. The V gene's germline CDR1 is MNHNS and CDR2 SASEGT. The CDR3 is made up of 11 amino acids. The CDR3: CASSDPRGYTF. The CDR3 DNA reads TGTGCCAGCAGTGATCCTAGGGGCTACACCTTC.

This clonotype was recorded many times. This chain joins TRBV12-3 or TRBV12-4 and TRBJ2-7; D is perhaps TRBD2 (5 bases). The V gene lost 6 bases and the J gene lost 3 bases, with 9 bases spanning the gap. The length of the CDR3 is 12 residues. For the CDR3, the DNA is TGTGCCAGCAGCTTCCGGGGCTACGAGCAGTACTTC. Protein sequence: CASSFRGYEQYF.

This clonotype was seen only a few times. The genes are TRBV12-3 or TRBV12-4 and TRBJ2-3, with no clear D. The CDR3 contains 11 residues. V lost 6 bases to trimming and J lost 6 bases, with 7 bases between them. CDR3 sequence (DNA): TGTGCCAGCAGGGTTCGGGATACGCAGTATTTT. It is translated as CASRVRDTQYF.

The chain uses TRBV19 and TRBJ1-5; possible D gene TRBD1, 6 bases. CDR3 size: 14 residues. CDR1 is LNHDA, CDR2 SQIVND, per germline (reference sequence). V was cut by 1 base and J by 6 bases, with 10 bases left in between. The CDR3 reads CASSIARGSQPQHF. CDR3 in DNA: TGTGCCAGTAGTATAGCCAGGGGAAGTCAGCCCCAGCATTTT.

This chain joins TRBV7-2 and TRBJ2-1; 9 bases match TRBD2. Germline CDR1 and CDR2: SGHTA and FQGNSA. V shed 3 bases and J 4 bases; nucleotides not matched to a gene: 13. The CDR3 spans 18 residues. The CDR3 DNA follows: TGTGCCAGCAGCTTGGCTAGCGGGACCACCCCCCCTTACAATGAGCAGTTCTTC. Translation: CASSLASGTTPPYNEQFF.

V is TRBV25-1 and J is TRBJ1-6; D gene uncertain. The CDR3 extends over 15 amino acids. V was pared by 7 bases and J by 0 bases, with 10 bases between. CDR1 and CDR2 from the germline V gene are MGHDK and SYGVNS. Written as DNA, the CDR3 is TGTGCCAGCACCGCGACACACTCCTATAATTCACCCCTCCACTTT. Translated: CASTATHSYNSPLHF. The full variable domain, its missing parts supplied by reference TRBV25-1 and TRBJ1-6, is EADIYQTPRYLVIGTGKKITLECSQTMGHDKMYWYQQDPGMELHLIHYSYGVNSTEKGDLSSESTVSRIRTEHFPLTLESARPSHTSQYLCASTATHSYNSPLHFGNGTRLTVT.

This clonotype was counted between two and nine times. The chain employs TRBV7-2 and TRBJ1-2; D gene unclear. The CDR3 has 18 residues. Germline V CDR1 and CDR2: SGHTA, FQGNSA. The V end lost 4 bases, the J end lost 1 base, and 22 bases lay between the germline ends. CDR3 coding DNA: TGTGCCAGCAGCTCTCGGGCTGGATATCTTTCCTTTAACTATGGCTACACCTTC. Translated: CASSSRAGYLSFNYGYTF.

This chain uses TRBV12-3 or TRBV12-4 with TRBJ1-5, with 7 positions matching TRBD1. The CDR3 has 17 amino acids. V shed 4 bases, J shed 2 bases, and the junction held 11 bases outside the gene matches. For the CDR3, the DNA is TGTGCCAGCAGTTCGGCCAGGGGGGCCGATGGCAATCAGCCCCAGCATTTT. It codes for CASSSARGADGNQPQHF.

The J gene is TRBJ1-2, the V gene TRBV7-2, with TRBD1 identical over 10 bases. The CDR3 spans 15 residues. V shed 5 bases and J 2 bases; nucleotides not matched to a gene: 5. Germline values: CDR1 SGHTA, CDR2 FQGNSA. The CDR3 nucleotides read TGTGCCAGCAGCCCATGGACAGGGGGAAACTATGGCTACACCTTC. This gives the protein CASSPWTGGNYGYTF.

About this clonotype: A clone one base away is much larger, so this may be a read error. The chain is built from TRBV11-2 and TRBJ1-1; the D gene is possibly TRBD1 (6 bases). The CDR3 consists of 14 residues. In germline, CDR1 is SGHAT, CDR2 FQNNGV. The CDR3 region is CASSFGGPNTETFF. CDR3 DNA sequence: TGTGCCAGCAGCTTCGGGGGGCCGAACACTGAAACTTTCTTT.

CDR3 sequence: CASSPQGGGEAFF. The CDR3, as DNA: TGTGCCAGCAGCCCACAGGGTGGGGGGGAAGCTTTCTTT. The rearrangement uses TRBV7-9 and TRBJ1-1; D is possibly TRBD1 (6 bases). The germline gives CDR1 SEHNR, CDR2 FQNEAQ (reference sequence). With 5 bases removed from V and 8 bases from J, the gap between germline ends came to 15 bases. This CDR3 contains 13 residues.

The V gene is TRBV20-1, the J gene TRBJ1-5; 11 nucleotides agree with TRBD1. Germline CDR1 and CDR2: DFQATT and SNEGSKA (reference sequence). V dropped 6 bases and J dropped 5; count of bases not matched to a gene: 9. CDR3 size: 15 residues. The DNA for the CDR3 is TGCAGTGCCGCAAGGACAGGGGGCTCATATCAGCCCCAGCATTTT. It is translated as CSAARTGGSYQPQHF.

This clonotype has more than one count but fewer than ten. The CDR3 bases are TGTGCCAGCAGCTTAAGGGGGGGACAGGGCAAGCACGAGCAGTACTTC. Its protein product is CASSLRGGQGKHEQYF. The chain uses TRBV7-2 and TRBJ2-7, with 9 bases that match TRBD1. The CDR3 loop spans 16 amino acids. Germline V lookup: CDR1 SGHTA, CDR2 FQGNSA. Trimming cost V 2 bases and J 5 bases; bases outside gene matches: 10.

This clonotype was seen only a few times. This chain links TRBV2 with TRBJ2-1; maybe TRBD2 (6 bases). This CDR3 is built from 15 residues. V lost 2 bases to trimming and J lost 4 bases, with 12 bases between them. Germline V gene lookup returns CDR1 SNHLY and CDR2 FYNNEI. The CDR3 coding sequence is TGTGCCAGCAGTGAACGGCTAGCGCCTTACAATGAGCAGTTCTTC. Translated: CASSERLAPYNEQFF.

The V call is TRBV5-1, the J call TRBJ2-3; tentatively, D is TRBD1 (6 bases). Per germline, CDR1 SGHRS and CDR2 YFSETQ. The CDR3 runs 14 residues. Deletions cut 0 bases from V and 5 bases from J, with 10 bases between. CDR3: CASSLEGDKDTQYF. CDR3 DNA: TGCGCCAGCAGCTTGGAGGGGGACAAAGATACGCAGTATTTT.

This chain uses TRBV5-1 with TRBJ1-1, with D possibly TRBD1 on 5 matching bases. Looked up from germline, CDR1 is SGHRS and CDR2 is YFSETQ. This CDR3 comprises 17 residues. V lost 4 bases and J lost 0, with 19 bases in between. CDR3 residues: CASSPTRGVGMNTEAFF. DNA for the CDR3: TGCGCCAGCAGCCCCACGAGGGGAGTCGGGATGAACACTGAAGCTTTCTTT.

This clonotype turned up a few times. This chain links TRBV11-2 with TRBJ1-1; no firm D call. Germline CDR1 is SGHAT and CDR2 is FQNNGV. CDR3 length equals 13 residues. Trimming removed 5 bases at V and 3 bases at J, with 10 bases between. CDR3 region: CASSLFRDTEAFF. In nucleotides, the CDR3 is TGTGCCAGCAGCCTCTTCCGGGACACTGAAGCTTTCTTT.

V is TRBV29-1 and J is TRBJ1-4; TRBD1 is a possible D gene (5 bases). The germline gives CDR1 SQVTM, CDR2 ANQGSEA. CDR3 length equals 14 residues. The V end was cut by 6 bases, the J end by 4 bases, with 15 bases between. In DNA form, the CDR3 reads TGCAGCGTGGCAAGGAGGGACTTTAATGAAAAACTGTTTTTT. This sequence encodes CSVARRDFNEKLFF.

This clonotype was found a few times. CDR3 DNA sequence: TGTGCCAGCAGAGCCCTTCCTTCACTAGCGGGGGAAGGGTACATTCAGTACTTC. Amino acid sequence: CASRALPSLAGEGYIQYF. The chain combines TRBV6-4 with TRBJ2-4, with 11 bases that match TRBD2. Germline V gene data show CDR1 as MRHNA and CDR2 as SNTAGT. This CDR3 is 18 amino acids long. Trimming took 6 bases from V and 8 from J; bases not matched to a gene: 18.